This T cell receptor beta chain was sequenced in a study of CD8+CD57+ T cells in acquired aplastic anemia. Study results and caveats: In common between the patients and the controls were more than 25 CD8+ CDR3 sequences.

The authors sequenced patients whose flow cytometry had shown CD8+CD57+ cell expansion. There were no patients without severe acquired aplastic anemia. Among the patients, none had received any therapy at the time of blood sampling. Remarks on this clonotype: What it binds is unknown.

V lost 3 bases and J 2 bases, leaving 14 bases between the germline ends. The V gene's germline CDR1 is DFQATT and CDR2 SNEGSKA (reference sequence). This CDR3 has 14 residues. CDR3 and TCR beta VDJ profiling relied on genomic DNA as the template. TCRdb called the reads again in MiXCR, with one record for every CDR3 protein. Of approximately 200,000 distinct CDR3 sequences in the sample, roughly 45% were seen once. Material for sequencing was sorted CD4+, CD8+, or CD8+CD57+ T cells (not recorded which) from PBMCs. The TCR was taken from a human donor with aplastic anemia. The chain links TRBV20-1 to TRBJ2-7; weak D call: TRBD2 (6 bases). DNA for the CDR3: TGCAGTGCTAGTCCGCAGGGACTGACCTACGAGCAGTACTTC. Its translation is CSASPQGLTYEQYF.